These 27 T cell receptor beta chains were sequenced from one sample in a study of CD8+ T cells in alopecia areata. Sequencing relied on a cDNA template that was reverse transcribed from extracted RNA. Generated by immunoSEQ multiplex PCR, the TCRdb table keeps only in-frame clones and is missing some. Of roughly 150,000 clones listed, about two thirds are singletons. The sequencing input was CD8+ T cells sorted from blood. These TCRs come from a human donor in good health.

The genes are TRBV7-9 and TRBJ2-3; 7 positions match TRBD2. The CDR3 runs 14 residues. Per germline, CDR1 SEHNR and CDR2 FQNEAQ (reference sequence). V trimming: 4 bases; J trimming: 4 bases; junction bases outside the gene matches: 5. The CDR3 DNA follows: TGTGCCAGCAGCTCCCGGGAGGACGCAGATACGCAGTATTTT. Its protein is CASSSREDADTQYF.

This chain joins TRBV28 and TRBJ2-1; D gene ambiguous. V was clipped by 6 bases and J by 6 bases, with 9 bases between them. CDR3 length: 12 residues. Looked up from germline, CDR1 is MDHEN and CDR2 is SYDVKM. The CDR3 bases are TGTGCCAGCAGCTCTTGGGGCAATGAGCAGTTCTTC. Protein: CASSSWGNEQFF.

This clone came up a few times. J is TRBJ1-2 and V is TRBV29-1; possibly TRBD1 for D (5 bases). Looked up from germline, CDR1 is SQVTM and CDR2 is ANQGSEA. Trimming removed 7 bases from V and 3 bases from J, with 21 bases in between. This CDR3 is built from 15 residues. CDR3 protein: CSAIAIGVGDYGYTF. As DNA, the CDR3 is TGCAGCGCTATCGCTATAGGGGTCGGGGACTATGGCTACACCTTC.

The table lists this clone with a few counts. The chain couples TRBV29-1 to TRBJ1-2; D gene uncertain. This CDR3 spans 12 amino acids. Germline loops: CDR1 SQVTM, CDR2 ANQGSEA. Trimming removed 3 bases at V and 7 bases at J, with 12 bases between. The CDR3 protein is CSVDPDEAGYTF. The CDR3 nucleotides read TGCAGCGTTGATCCCGACGAGGCTGGCTACACCTTC.

The chain recombines TRBV6-5 with TRBJ2-7; a weak D match, TRBD1 (5 bases). Germline values: CDR1 MNHEY, CDR2 SVGAGI. Trimming removed 2 bases at V and 2 bases at J, with 10 bases between. CDR3 length equals 14 residues. CDR3: CASSYLQGAYEQYF. The CDR3 DNA follows: TGTGCCAGCAGTTACCTCCAGGGTGCCTACGAGCAGTACTTC.

V usage is TRBV28 and J usage is TRBJ2-1; TRBD2 matches 14 bases. With V trimmed by 4 bases and J by 8 bases, 7 bases remained unmatched. The CDR3 length is 16 residues. Germline assignment: CDR1 MDHEN and CDR2 SYDVKM. The chain's CDR3 is CASSSGTSGRVYEQFF. CDR3 nucleotide sequence: TGTGCCAGCAGTTCTGGGACTAGCGGGAGAGTCTATGAGCAGTTCTTC.

This rearrangement joins TRBV2 to TRBJ2-7; the match to TRBD2 covers 7 bases. This CDR3 contains 14 residues. Germline CDR1 is SNHLY and CDR2 is FYNNEI. V lost 1 base to trimming and J lost 2 bases; unmatched junction nucleotides: 2. CDR3 protein: CASSEGGGTYEQYF. As DNA, the CDR3 is TGTGCCAGCAGTGAAGGGGGGGGAACCTACGAGCAGTACTTC. The whole variable domain, filled in from reference TRBV2 and TRBJ2-7, reads EPEVTQTPSHQVTQMGQEVILRCVPISNHLYFYWYRQILGQKVEFLVSFYNNEISEKSEIFDDQFSVERPDGSNFTLKIRSTKLEDSAMYFCASSEGGGTYEQYFGPGTRLTVT.

The CDR3 is CASSPSRQPTDTQYF. DNA of the CDR3: TGTGCCAGCAGCCCAAGCCGACAACCCACAGATACGCAGTATTTT. The V and J genes are TRBV14 and TRBJ2-3, with D unclear. CDR3 length equals 15 residues. V lost 4 bases and J 2 bases, leaving 13 bases between the germline ends. Germline CDR1 SGHDN, CDR2 FVKESK.

The rearrangement joins TRBV9 to TRBJ2-1; D might be TRBD2 (5 bases). Germline V lookup: CDR1 SGDLS, CDR2 YYNGEE. The length of the CDR3 is 14 residues. V was cut by 0 bases and J by 4 bases, with 8 bases left in between. The CDR3 sequence is CASSVGGLYNEQFF. The CDR3 nucleotides are TGTGCCAGCAGCGTAGGTGGACTTTACAATGAGCAGTTCTTC.

This sequence joins TRBV4-1 and TRBJ2-7, with TRBD2 matching 9 bases. CDR3 length: 14 residues. CDR1 MGHRA and CDR2 YSYEKL come from the germline V gene. The V and J ends lost 4 bases and 2 bases, in that order; junction bases with no gene match: 3. CDR3 loop: CASSPTSGTYEQYF. Here the CDR3 DNA reads TGCGCCAGCAGCCCGACTAGCGGAACCTACGAGCAGTACTTC.

V gene TRBV6-5 combines with J gene TRBJ1-4; the D is unclear. The CDR3 sequence is 14 residues long. Trimming shortened V by 5 bases and J by 11 bases, and 18 bases separated the two germline ends. The germline V gene encodes CDR1 MNHEY and CDR2 SVGAGI. Written as DNA, the CDR3 is TGTGCCAGCAGTCTACGATCTGACCCGCGCAAACTGTTTTTT. It codes for CASSLRSDPRKLFF.

This rearrangement joins TRBV29-1 to TRBJ2-1; 8 bases agree with TRBD1. Germline V gene lookup returns CDR1 SQVTM and CDR2 ANQGSEA. J lost 3 bases, V lost 3 bases, and 1 base had no gene match. This CDR3 has 13 residues. The CDR3 spells CSVEGQVYNEQFF. In nucleotides, the CDR3 is TGCAGCGTTGAGGGACAGGTCTACAATGAGCAGTTCTTC.

In its sample, this clone was seen a few times. The chain couples TRBV27 to TRBJ2-7, with TRBD1 matching 9 bases. CDR1 MNHEY and CDR2 SMNVEV come from the germline V gene (reference sequence). There are 15 residues in the CDR3. Trimming at V came to 2 bases and at J to 5 bases, leaving 7 bases not matched to a gene. CDR3 sequence reads: CASSLTPDRGHEQYF. CDR3 DNA sequence: TGTGCCAGCAGTTTAACTCCGGACAGGGGACACGAGCAGTACTTC.

The genes are TRBV5-6 and TRBJ1-2; TRBD1 matches 10 bases. Germline V lookup: CDR1 SGHDT, CDR2 YYEEEE. The CDR3 has 14 amino acids. Germline trimming cut 5 bases from V and 5 bases from J; bases unmatched to any gene: 6. In DNA, the CDR3 is TGTGCCAGCAGTCTGGGACAGGGGTGGTATGGCTACACCTTC. Translating it yields CASSLGQGWYGYTF.

This clone has just one count. This chain links TRBV7-9 with TRBJ2-1; maybe TRBD2 (6 bases). Germline loops: CDR1 SEHNR, CDR2 FQNEAQ (reference sequence). The CDR3 has 13 amino acids. Deletions cut 5 bases from V and 9 bases from J, with 14 bases between. The chain's CDR3 is CASSPRGTAEQFF. The CDR3 bases are TGTGCCAGCAGCCCCCGGGGGACGGCTGAGCAGTTCTTC.

V is TRBV9 and J is TRBJ1-1; D is possibly TRBD1 (6 bases). This CDR3 is built from 14 residues. V lost 4 bases, J lost 1 base, and 11 bases lay in between. Germline CDR1 reads SGDLS; CDR2 reads YYNGEE. In DNA, the CDR3 is TGTGCCAGCAGCCCACGGACAGAGAACACTGAAGCTTTCTTT. This gives the protein CASSPRTENTEAFF.

J is TRBJ2-2 and V is TRBV11-2; no definite D call. Germline CDR1 is SGHAT and CDR2 is FQNNGV. Deletions cut 10 bases from V and 7 bases from J, with 10 bases between. This CDR3 region has 11 residues. CDR3 bases: TGTGCCACCGTGAAGGGCGGGGAGCTGTTTTTT. Translating it yields CATVKGGELFF.

CDR3 sequence reads: CASSTQITPSYNEQFF. CDR3 in DNA: TGTGCCAGTAGTACTCAAATCACCCCTTCCTACAATGAGCAGTTCTTC. The chain links TRBV19 to TRBJ2-1; D uncertain. The CDR3 has 16 residues. V was clipped by 4 bases and J by 1 base, with 14 bases between them. Looked up from germline, CDR1 is LNHDA and CDR2 is SQIVND (reference sequence).

The rearrangement links TRBV25-1 to TRBJ1-2, with D possibly TRBD1 on 6 matching bases. Trimming cost V 4 bases and J 0 bases, with 6 bases left between them. Per the germline V gene, CDR1 is MGHDK and CDR2 is SYGVNS. CDR3 length equals 13 residues. The CDR3 nucleotides are TGTGCCAGCAGTGGACAGGCTAACTATGGCTACACCTTC. Its translation: CASSGQANYGYTF.

The chain has TRBV2 and TRBJ2-5; TRBD1 is a possible D gene (6 bases). The CDR3 runs 14 residues. V dropped 3 bases and J dropped 5 bases, with 13 bases sitting between them. Germline assignment: CDR1 SNHLY and CDR2 FYNNEI. The chain's CDR3 is CASSELQGGETQYF. CDR3 nucleotide sequence: TGTGCCAGCAGTGAGTTACAGGGTGGGGAGACCCAGTACTTC.

This chain links TRBV7-8 with TRBJ2-3; D possibly corresponds to TRBD2 (5 bases). Looked up from germline, CDR1 is SGHVS and CDR2 is FQNEAQ. CDR3 length: 14 amino acids. V was clipped by 3 bases and J by 4 bases, with 11 bases between them. CDR3 residues: CASSFPGESDTQYF. CDR3 in DNA: TGTGCCAGCAGCTTCCCCGGGGAGTCAGATACGCAGTATTTT.

The genes are TRBV2 and TRBJ2-1; 9 nucleotides line up with TRBD2. The CDR3 is 16 amino acids. V shed 6 bases, J shed 5 bases, and the junction held 11 bases outside the gene matches. CDR1 SNHLY and CDR2 FYNNEI come from the germline V gene. The CDR3, as DNA: TGTGCCAGCAGGAGATCTAGCGGGAAGACTGACAATGAGCAGTTCTTC. It codes for CASRRSSGKTDNEQFF.

V is TRBV13 and J is TRBJ2-7; D possibly matches TRBD1 or TRBD2 (6 bases each). Germline V CDR1 and CDR2: PRHDT, FYEKMQ (reference sequence). The CDR3 runs to 15 residues. Trimming left V 5 bases short and J 4 bases short, with 18 bases between. CDR3 bases: TGTGCCAGCAGCCCTGCCGACGGGGGCATTTACGAGCAGTACTTC. The encoded protein is CASSPADGGIYEQYF. The whole variable domain, filled in from reference TRBV13 and TRBJ2-7, reads AAGVIQSPRHLIKEKRETATLKCYPIPRHDTVYWYQQGPGQDPQFLISFYEKMQSDKGSIPDRFSAQQFSDYHSELNMSSLELGDSALYFCASSPADGGIYEQYFGPGTRLTVT.

This clone has only a few counts. The chain employs TRBV11-2 and TRBJ2-5; TRBD2 might be the D (6 bases). Deletions cut 3 bases from V and 4 bases from J, with 12 bases between. Germline V gives CDR1 SGHAT, CDR2 FQNNGV. This CDR3 spans 14 amino acids. CDR3 amino acids: CASSFGWEAETQYF. CDR3 nucleotides: TGTGCCAGCAGCTTTGGCTGGGAGGCAGAGACCCAGTACTTC.

This clone was picked up many times. The chain joins TRBV7-9 to TRBJ2-7, with TRBD2 as a possible D gene (5 bases). V shed 3 bases and J shed 4 bases, with 7 bases lying between them. The CDR3 extends over 12 amino acids. Germline CDR1 reads SEHNR; CDR2 reads FQNEAQ (reference sequence). The CDR3 reads CASSFGVYEQYF. The CDR3 region has the DNA TGTGCCAGCAGCTTCGGGGTGTACGAGCAGTACTTC.

The chain carries TRBV18 and TRBJ2-1; 8 bases map to TRBD2. This CDR3 is built from 14 residues. Unmatched junction bases numbered 10, after V lost 8 bases and J lost 7 bases. The germline V gene has CDR1 KGHSH and CDR2 LQKENI. CDR3 DNA sequence: TGTGCCAGCACCCGGGGGGGTTCAAGGAATGAGCAGTTCTTC. Translation: CASTRGGSRNEQFF.

This clone was seen a few times. The gene calls are TRBV29-1 and TRBJ2-2; no definite D call. The germline V gene has CDR1 SQVTM and CDR2 ANQGSEA. The CDR3 totals 12 residues. The V end was cut by 6 bases, the J end by 6 bases, with 11 bases between. This CDR3 is CSVPAGSGELFF. The CDR3 coding sequence is TGCAGCGTCCCCGCCGGCTCCGGGGAGCTGTTTTTT.